One and the same sample provided the 14 T cell receptor beta chains below, sequenced in a study of identical twins listed by TCRdb under 2016. The method behind the library was 5' RACE. The sequencing machine was an Illumina HiSeq 2000. TCRdb reprocessing: public reads trimmed at Q25 with fastp, clones called with MiXCR, in-frame beta chains kept. Each entry merges the rows of one CDR3 protein and shows their most common DNA and genes. The sample table records roughly 720,000 distinct CDR3 sequences; about 20% of these occur just once. The ten largest clones take up about an eighth of the sample. This same sample was also taken into another study, of T cells expressing NK-cell markers.

Material: PBMCs. The receptors derive from a young woman in good health.

The chain couples TRBV5-6 to TRBJ2-5; the D is unclear. The V end lost 6 bases, the J end lost 4 bases, and 7 bases lay between the germline ends. CDR3 length: 11 residues. CDR1 SGHDT and CDR2 YYEEEE come from the germline V gene. CDR3 sequence reads: CASTFGETQYF. The CDR3 nucleotides read TGTGCCAGCACCTTCGGAGAGACCCAGTACTTC.

This clonotype was detected a few times. This chain joins TRBV7-6 and TRBJ2-1; D not resolved. The germline CDR1 and CDR2 sequences are SGHVS and FNYEAQ. This CDR3 spans 13 amino acids. Between the trimmed V and J ends, which lost 4 bases and 11 bases, there was a span of 15 bases. CDR3 DNA: TGTGCCAGCAGCTCCAGCAGCGCTGGGAAGCAGTTCTTC. Residues: CASSSSSAGKQFF.

The rearrangement joins TRBV9 to TRBJ1-6, with D perhaps TRBD1 (5 bases). This CDR3 has 13 residues. In germline, CDR1 is SGDLS, CDR2 YYNGEE. Trimming removed 4 bases at V and 14 bases at J, with 16 bases between. CDR3 DNA sequence: TGTGCCAGCAGCCCCCTTATCGGAGGGGCCCTCCACTTT. Its protein product is CASSPLIGGALHF.

This clonotype was recorded a few times. The chain links TRBV20-1 to TRBJ2-1; TRBD2 matches at 14 bases. In germline, CDR1 is DFQATT, CDR2 SNEGSKA (reference sequence). The J segment lost 9 bases and the V segment lost 5 bases, leaving 21 bases of the junction unmatched. The CDR3 loop spans 19 amino acids. CDR3 DNA: TGCAGTGCTCAAACAACCGGGACTAGCGGGAGAGTGATTTGGGGTGAGCAGTTCTTC. Protein product: CSAQTTGTSGRVIWGEQFF.

This clonotype was seen a handful of times. The rearrangement uses TRBV20-1 and TRBJ2-2; D perhaps matches TRBD1 (6 bases). Germline V lookup: CDR1 DFQATT, CDR2 SNEGSKA (reference sequence). This CDR3 region has 12 residues. CDR3 amino acids: CSAGGEWGELFF. The CDR3 DNA is TGCAGCGCTGGGGGCGAGTGGGGGGAGCTGTTTTTT.

This clonotype was detected only a few times. This chain links TRBV20-1 with TRBJ2-3; D unresolved. Trimming took 6 bases from V and 3 from J, leaving 10 bases between them. Germline loops: CDR1 DFQATT, CDR2 SNEGSKA (reference sequence). The CDR3 sequence is 12 residues long. CDR3 bases: TGCAGTGCGGTCGGGTCGACAGATACGCAGTATTTT. Translated: CSAVGSTDTQYF.

This chain joins TRBV2 and TRBJ2-1; D gene uncertain. V was pared by 3 bases and J by 9 bases, with 18 bases between. Germline V lookup: CDR1 SNHLY, CDR2 FYNNEI. The CDR3 consists of 15 residues. This CDR3 is CASSDTTLVPLEQFF. The CDR3 nucleotides are TGTGCCAGCAGTGATACCACCCTAGTCCCGCTTGAGCAGTTCTTC.

This clonotype showed up just a few times. This rearrangement joins TRBV10-1 to TRBJ2-7; tentatively, D is TRBD1 (6 bases). The ends were cut back, 1 base at V and 2 bases at J, with 9 bases in the middle. Looked up from germline, CDR1 is WNHNN and CDR2 is SYGVQD (reference sequence). The CDR3 has 14 residues. The CDR3 nucleotides are TGCGCCAGCAGTGAGTTGGACAGACCCTACGAGCAGTACTTC. This translates into CASSELDRPYEQYF.

Regarding this clonotype: Given a much more abundant clone one base away, this may be a read error. The chain joins TRBV29-1 to TRBJ1-1; no firm D call. The CDR3 sequence is 12 residues long. Per the germline V gene, CDR1 is SQVTM and CDR2 is ANQGSEA. The V end lost 8 bases, the J end lost 0 bases, and 10 bases lay between the germline ends. This CDR3 is CSFVSVNTEAFF. The CDR3 DNA sequence: TGCAGCTTTGTTTCTGTGAACACTGAAGCTTTCTTT.

This clonotype came up many times. This chain links TRBV5-1 with TRBJ2-3, with 8 bases identical to TRBD1. V lost 1 base to trimming and J lost 3 bases; unmatched junction nucleotides: 4. The CDR3 contains 15 residues. Germline lookup yields CDR1 SGHRS and CDR2 YFSETQ. The CDR3 region is CASSLQGARTDTQYF. The CDR3 nucleotides read TGCGCCAGCAGCTTGCAGGGGGCGAGAACAGATACGCAGTATTTT.

The genes are TRBV12-5 and TRBJ2-1; D gene uncertain. This CDR3 is built from 11 residues. Germline assignment: CDR1 LGHNT and CDR2 FRNRAP. V shed 7 bases and J shed 4 bases, with 5 bases lying between them. CDR3: CASARYNEQFF. CDR3 bases: TGTGCTAGTGCTCGATACAATGAGCAGTTCTTC.

Only a few counts were recorded for this clonotype. V is TRBV6-5 and J is TRBJ2-3; TRBD1 matches 9 bases. J gave up 3 bases and V 2 bases, and 6 bases lay outside the gene matches. The CDR3 contains 16 residues. Germline V CDR1 and CDR2: MNHEY, SVGAGI. CDR3 region: CASSYGRTGETDTQYF. The CDR3, as DNA: TGTGCCAGCAGTTACGGTCGGACAGGGGAAACAGATACGCAGTATTTT.

This clonotype was counted ten times or more. This sequence joins TRBV29-1 and TRBJ2-7; 14 bases align to TRBD2. The V segment lost 6 bases and the J segment 3 bases; nucleotides outside the gene matches: 4. Germline CDR1 reads SQVTM; CDR2 reads ANQGSEA. The CDR3 is 14 residues long. Written as DNA, the CDR3 is TGCAGCGTCGGGACTAGCGGGAGTCACTACGAGCAGTACTTC. It translates to CSVGTSGSHYEQYF.

The rearrangement uses TRBV12-3 or TRBV12-4 and TRBJ2-7; a weak D match, TRBD2 (7 bases). This CDR3 has 11 residues. Trimming removed 11 bases from V and 3 bases from J, with 11 bases in between. The CDR3 region has the DNA TGTGCCTGCGGGGGACACTACGAGCAGTACTTC. It specifies CACGGHYEQYF.